This TCR beta chain was identified during a study of blood T cell repertoires in COVID-19. Study-wide background: T cells, B-cell-depleted T cells, or PBMCs provided the cDNA or gDNA that served as material.

Patients in Seattle were enrolled during active infection, then followed longitudinally. Some clones are missing from TCRdb's copy, which holds only in-frame ones; the method was immunoSEQ multiplex PCR. The data hold hundreds of thousands of clones, with more than 70% observed a single time. The CDR3 totals 12 residues. Germline CDR1 SEHNR, CDR2 FQNEAQ (reference sequence). V was trimmed by 4 bases and J by 6 bases, leaving 7 bases between them. Material for sequencing was peripheral blood. The chain is built from TRBV7-9 and TRBJ1-5; no clear D. The origin of this receptor is a woman in her fifties or sixties with COVID-19, enrolled during active disease. The CDR3 is CASSSGGQPQHF. The CDR3 coding sequence is TGTGCCAGCAGCTCAGGTGGTCAGCCCCAGCATTTT.